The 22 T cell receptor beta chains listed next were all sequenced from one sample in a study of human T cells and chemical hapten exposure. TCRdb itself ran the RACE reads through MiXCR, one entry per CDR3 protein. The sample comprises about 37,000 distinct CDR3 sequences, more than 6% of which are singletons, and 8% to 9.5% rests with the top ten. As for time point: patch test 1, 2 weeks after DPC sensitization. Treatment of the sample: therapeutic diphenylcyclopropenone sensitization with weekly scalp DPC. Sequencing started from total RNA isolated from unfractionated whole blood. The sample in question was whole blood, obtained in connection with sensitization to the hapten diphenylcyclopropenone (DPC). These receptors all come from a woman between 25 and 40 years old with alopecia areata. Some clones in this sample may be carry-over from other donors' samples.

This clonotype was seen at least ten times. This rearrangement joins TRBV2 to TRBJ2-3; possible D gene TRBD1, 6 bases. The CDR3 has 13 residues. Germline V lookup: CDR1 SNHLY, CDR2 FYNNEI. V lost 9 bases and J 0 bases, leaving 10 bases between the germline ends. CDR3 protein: CASGQLSTDTQYF. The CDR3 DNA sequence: TGTGCCAGTGGACAGCTTAGCACAGATACGCAGTATTTT.

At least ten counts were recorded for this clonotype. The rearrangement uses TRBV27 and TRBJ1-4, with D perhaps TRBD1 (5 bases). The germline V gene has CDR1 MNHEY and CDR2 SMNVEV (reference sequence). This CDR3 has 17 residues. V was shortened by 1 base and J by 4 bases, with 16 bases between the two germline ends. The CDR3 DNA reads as TGTGCCAGCAGTTTATGGGCCCCGGGACTTCTTAATGAAAAACTGTTTTTT. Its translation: CASSLWAPGLLNEKLFF.

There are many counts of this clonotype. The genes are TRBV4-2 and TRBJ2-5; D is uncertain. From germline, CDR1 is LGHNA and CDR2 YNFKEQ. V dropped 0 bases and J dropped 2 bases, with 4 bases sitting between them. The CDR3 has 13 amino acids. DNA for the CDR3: TGTGCCAGCAGCCAAGATCAACAAGAGACCCAGTACTTC. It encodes CASSQDQQETQYF.

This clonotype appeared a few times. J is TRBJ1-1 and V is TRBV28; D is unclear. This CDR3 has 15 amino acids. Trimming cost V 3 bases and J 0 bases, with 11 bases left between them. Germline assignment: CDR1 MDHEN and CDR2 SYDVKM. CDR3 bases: TGTGCCAGCAGTTTGTTTGACACAGTGAACACTGAAGCTTTCTTT. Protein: CASSLFDTVNTEAFF.

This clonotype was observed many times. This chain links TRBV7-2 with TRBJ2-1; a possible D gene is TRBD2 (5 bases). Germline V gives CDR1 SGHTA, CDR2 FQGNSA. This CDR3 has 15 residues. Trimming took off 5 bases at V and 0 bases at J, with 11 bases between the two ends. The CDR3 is CASSPGLSSYNEQFF. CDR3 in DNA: TGTGCCAGCAGCCCGGGGTTGAGCTCCTACAATGAGCAGTTCTTC.

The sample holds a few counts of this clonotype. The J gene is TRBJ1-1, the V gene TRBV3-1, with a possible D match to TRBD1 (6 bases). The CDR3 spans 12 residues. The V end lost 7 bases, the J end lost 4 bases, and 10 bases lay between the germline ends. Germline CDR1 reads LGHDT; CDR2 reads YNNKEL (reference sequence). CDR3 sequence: CASTLGGTEAFF. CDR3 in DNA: TGTGCCAGCACCTTAGGGGGCACTGAAGCTTTCTTT.

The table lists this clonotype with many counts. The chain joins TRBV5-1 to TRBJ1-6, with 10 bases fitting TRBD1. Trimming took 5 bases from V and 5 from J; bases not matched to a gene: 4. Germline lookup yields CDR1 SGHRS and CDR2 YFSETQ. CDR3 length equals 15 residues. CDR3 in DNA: TGCGCCAGCAGTCGGACAGGGGGGAATAATTCACCCCTCCACTTT. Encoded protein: CASSRTGGNNSPLHF.

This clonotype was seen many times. The CDR3 nucleotides are TGTGCCAGCAGCCGGGACAGACATAGCAATCAGCCCCAGCATTTT. This codes for CASSRDRHSNQPQHF. This chain connects TRBV28 to TRBJ1-5; 7 bases fit TRBD1. The CDR3 has 15 amino acids. CDR1 MDHEN and CDR2 SYDVKM come from the germline V gene. V lost 6 bases and J lost 0; bases outside the gene matches: 5.

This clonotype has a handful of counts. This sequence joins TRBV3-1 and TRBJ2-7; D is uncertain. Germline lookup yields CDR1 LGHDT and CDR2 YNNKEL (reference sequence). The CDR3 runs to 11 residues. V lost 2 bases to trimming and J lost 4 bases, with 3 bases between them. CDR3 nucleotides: TGTGCCAGCAGCCAACTTTACGAGCAGTACTTC. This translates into CASSQLYEQYF.

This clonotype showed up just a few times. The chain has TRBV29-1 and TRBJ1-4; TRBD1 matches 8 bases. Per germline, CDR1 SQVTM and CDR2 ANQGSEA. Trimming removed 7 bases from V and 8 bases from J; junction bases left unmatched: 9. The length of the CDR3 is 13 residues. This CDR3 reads CSALTGANEKLFF. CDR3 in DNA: TGCAGCGCCTTGACAGGGGCCAACGAAAAACTGTTTTTT.

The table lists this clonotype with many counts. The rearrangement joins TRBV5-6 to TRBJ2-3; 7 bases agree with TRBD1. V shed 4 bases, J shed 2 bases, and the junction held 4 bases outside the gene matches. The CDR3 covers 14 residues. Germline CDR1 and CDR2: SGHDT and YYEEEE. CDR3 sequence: CASSRDSLTDTQYF. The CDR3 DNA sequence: TGTGCCAGCAGCCGGGACAGCCTCACAGATACGCAGTATTTT.

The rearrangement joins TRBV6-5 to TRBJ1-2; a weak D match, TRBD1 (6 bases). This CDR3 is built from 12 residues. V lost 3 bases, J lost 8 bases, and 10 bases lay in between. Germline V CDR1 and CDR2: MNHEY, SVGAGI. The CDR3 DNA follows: TGTGCCAGCAGTTATGGGCAGGGGGGCTACACCTTC. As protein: CASSYGQGGYTF.

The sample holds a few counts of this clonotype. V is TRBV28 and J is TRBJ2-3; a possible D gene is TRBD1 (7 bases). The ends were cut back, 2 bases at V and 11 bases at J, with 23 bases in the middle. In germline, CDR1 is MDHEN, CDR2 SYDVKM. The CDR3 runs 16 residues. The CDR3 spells CASSLEGGTAPGRQYF. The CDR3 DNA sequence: TGTGCCAGCAGTTTAGAAGGAGGGACAGCCCCTGGCCGGCAGTATTTT.

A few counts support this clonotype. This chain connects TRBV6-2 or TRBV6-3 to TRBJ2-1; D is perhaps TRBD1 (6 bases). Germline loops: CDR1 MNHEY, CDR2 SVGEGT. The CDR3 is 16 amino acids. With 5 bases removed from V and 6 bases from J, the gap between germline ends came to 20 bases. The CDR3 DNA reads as TGTGCCAGCAGTGGGAGACAGGTCTCCTTTGGCAATGAGCAGTTCTTC. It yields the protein CASSGRQVSFGNEQFF.

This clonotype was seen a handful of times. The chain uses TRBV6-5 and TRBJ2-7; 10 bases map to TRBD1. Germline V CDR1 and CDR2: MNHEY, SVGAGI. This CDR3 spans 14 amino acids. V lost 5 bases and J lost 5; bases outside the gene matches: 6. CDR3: CASSPTGGFDEQYF. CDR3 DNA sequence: TGTGCCAGCAGTCCGACAGGGGGCTTCGACGAGCAGTACTTC.

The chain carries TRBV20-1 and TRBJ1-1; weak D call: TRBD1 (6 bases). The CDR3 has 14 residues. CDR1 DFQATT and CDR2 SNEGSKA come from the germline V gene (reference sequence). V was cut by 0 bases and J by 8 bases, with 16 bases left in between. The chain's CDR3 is CSARDGGAVMEAFF. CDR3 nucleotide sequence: TGCAGTGCTAGAGATGGGGGGGCGGTGATGGAAGCTTTCTTT.

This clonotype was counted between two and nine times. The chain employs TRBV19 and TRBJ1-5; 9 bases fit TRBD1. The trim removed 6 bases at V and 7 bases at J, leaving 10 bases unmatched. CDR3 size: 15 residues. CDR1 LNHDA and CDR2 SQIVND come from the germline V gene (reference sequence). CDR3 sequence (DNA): TGTGCCAGTAGATCCCTCGGGACAGGGAACCAGCCCCAGCATTTT. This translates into CASRSLGTGNQPQHF.

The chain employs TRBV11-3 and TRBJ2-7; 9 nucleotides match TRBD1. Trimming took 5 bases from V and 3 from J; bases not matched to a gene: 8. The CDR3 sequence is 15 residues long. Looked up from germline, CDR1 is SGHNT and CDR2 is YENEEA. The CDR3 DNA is TGTGCCAGCAGCCCCGGGACAGGGAATGTCTACGAGCAGTACTTC. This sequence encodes CASSPGTGNVYEQYF.

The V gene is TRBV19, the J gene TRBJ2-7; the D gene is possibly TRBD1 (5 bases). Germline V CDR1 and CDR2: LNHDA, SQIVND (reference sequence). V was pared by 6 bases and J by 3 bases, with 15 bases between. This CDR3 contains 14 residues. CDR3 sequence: CASSWGRRDYEQYF. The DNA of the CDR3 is TGTGCCAGTAGCTGGGGCAGAAGAGACTACGAGCAGTACTTC.

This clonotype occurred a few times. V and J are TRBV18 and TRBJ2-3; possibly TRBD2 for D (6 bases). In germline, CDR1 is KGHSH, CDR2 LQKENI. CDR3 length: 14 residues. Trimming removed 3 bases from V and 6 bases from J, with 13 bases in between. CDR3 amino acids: CASSPAGSSDTQYF. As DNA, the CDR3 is TGTGCCAGCTCACCGGCGGGGTCCAGCGATACGCAGTATTTT.

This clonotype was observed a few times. CDR3 DNA: TGCAGTGCTAGAGGTTCGGGGGTTTACTCCTACGAGCAGTACTTC. Amino acids: CSARGSGVYSYEQYF. The chain carries TRBV20-1 and TRBJ2-7; maybe TRBD2 (6 bases). The germline CDR1 and CDR2 sequences are DFQATT and SNEGSKA (reference sequence). The CDR3 is 15 residues long. Between the trimmed V and J ends, which lost 1 base and 0 bases, there was a span of 13 bases.

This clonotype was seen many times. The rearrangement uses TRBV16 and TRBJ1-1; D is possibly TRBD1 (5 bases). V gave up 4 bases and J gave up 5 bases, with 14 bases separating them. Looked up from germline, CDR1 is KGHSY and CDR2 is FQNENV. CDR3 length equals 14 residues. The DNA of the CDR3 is TGTGCCAGCAGCCCGCCGATCAGGGCAACTGAAGCTTTCTTT. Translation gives CASSPPIRATEAFF.